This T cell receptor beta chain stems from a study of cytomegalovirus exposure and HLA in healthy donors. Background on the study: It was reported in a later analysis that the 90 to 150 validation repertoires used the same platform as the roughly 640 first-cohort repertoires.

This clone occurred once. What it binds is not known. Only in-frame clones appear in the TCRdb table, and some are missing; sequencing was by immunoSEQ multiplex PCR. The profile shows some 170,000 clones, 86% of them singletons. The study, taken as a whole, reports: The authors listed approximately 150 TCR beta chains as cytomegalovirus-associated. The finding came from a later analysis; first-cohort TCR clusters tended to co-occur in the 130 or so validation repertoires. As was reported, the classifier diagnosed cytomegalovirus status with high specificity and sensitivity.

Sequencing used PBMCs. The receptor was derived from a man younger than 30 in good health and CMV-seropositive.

The CDR3 sequence: CASSPPRGSGRLDEQFF. The CDR3 nucleotides are TGTGCCAGCAGCCCTCCGCGGGGGAGCGGGAGGTTAGATGAGCAGTTCTTC. This chain connects TRBV9 to TRBJ2-1, with TRBD2 matching 9 bases. Germline loops: CDR1 SGDLS, CDR2 YYNGEE. V lost 4 bases and J lost 8; bases outside the gene matches: 16. The CDR3 is made up of 17 amino acids.